The entry that follows covers one TCR beta chain sequence. Its antigen is still unknown. The isolated RNA, all of it, was reverse transcribed, so expressed TCRB transcripts were what got sequenced. The repertoire was sequenced with immunoSEQ multiplex PCR; TCRdb's copy has only in-frame clones and lacks some. The sample shows about 740,000 clones, roughly 13% of them seen only once. The data stem from a study of beta chain features in type 1 diabetes. Study observations and caveats: A moderate, significant TCRB CDR3 shortening appeared in type 1 diabetes across four CD4+ subsets.

The TCR comes from a man aged 18 to 30 with type 1 diabetes. Sequencing was done on a sample of naive CD4+ T cells from blood.

The DNA for the CDR3 is TGTGCCAGCAGCTTGAGGGCTAGCCCCGGGGCCAACGTCCTGACTTTC. Amino acid sequence: CASSLRASPGANVLTF. The chain is built from TRBV5-4 and TRBJ2-6, with a possible D match to TRBD2 (5 bases). The CDR3 has 16 residues. Trimming pared 1 base from V and 4 bases from J, leaving 12 bases between. The germline gives CDR1 SGHNT, CDR2 YYREEE (reference sequence).